The source of this TCR beta chain is a study of T cells in Graves' hyperthyroidism and ophthalmopathy. Absent ophthalmopathy progression within 18 months defined stable Graves' hyperthyroidism. In patients aged 18 to 65, hyperthyroidism was newly diagnosed, with duration under 2 months. Researchers amplified the TCR beta CDR3 regions from RNA transcripts. HTBI primers were employed in a first-round RT-PCR of the TCR CDR3. Each CDR3 protein gets one entry after TCRdb re-called the multiplex PCR reads with MiXCR. The sample has about 610,000 distinct CDR3 sequences; 46% are singletons. Germline V gene lookup returns CDR1 SGHAT and CDR2 FQDESV (reference sequence). This CDR3 contains 14 residues. Trimming shortened V by 3 bases and J by 2 bases, and 11 bases separated the two germline ends.

What was sequenced was peripheral blood or thyroid tissue (not recorded which). The receptor's source is a woman aged 18 to 35 with Graves' hyperthyroidism. The chain combines TRBV11-1 with TRBJ2-7; the D is unclear. CDR3 sequence: CASSLGFPPYEQYF. In nucleotides, the CDR3 is TGTGCCAGCAGCTTGGGATTTCCCCCCTACGAGCAGTACTTC.